This T cell receptor (beta chain) was captured in a study of blood T cell repertoires in COVID-19. Original handling: Amplification with reference gene primers provided the estimates of nucleated cell counts. The method was immunoSEQ multiplex PCR; TCRdb's version includes in-frame clones alone and lacks a portion of them. V and J calls and clone size follow that table, whereas D and trimming were derived from the DNA. The table records 100,000 to 150,000 clones, roughly four fifths of them present only once. This clone came up many times. The CDR3 spans 14 residues. Looked up from germline, CDR1 is KGHSH and CDR2 is LQKENI. V gave up 2 bases and J gave up 4 bases, with 12 bases separating them.

This TCR was sampled from a man younger than 40 with COVID-19, enrolled during active disease. Sequenced: peripheral blood. The chain is built from TRBV18 and TRBJ2-7, with a tentative D call TRBD1 (5 bases). The CDR3 DNA follows: TGTGCCAGCTCACCAGGGGTGGGGCGTTACGAGCAGTACTTC. Protein sequence: CASSPGVGRYEQYF.